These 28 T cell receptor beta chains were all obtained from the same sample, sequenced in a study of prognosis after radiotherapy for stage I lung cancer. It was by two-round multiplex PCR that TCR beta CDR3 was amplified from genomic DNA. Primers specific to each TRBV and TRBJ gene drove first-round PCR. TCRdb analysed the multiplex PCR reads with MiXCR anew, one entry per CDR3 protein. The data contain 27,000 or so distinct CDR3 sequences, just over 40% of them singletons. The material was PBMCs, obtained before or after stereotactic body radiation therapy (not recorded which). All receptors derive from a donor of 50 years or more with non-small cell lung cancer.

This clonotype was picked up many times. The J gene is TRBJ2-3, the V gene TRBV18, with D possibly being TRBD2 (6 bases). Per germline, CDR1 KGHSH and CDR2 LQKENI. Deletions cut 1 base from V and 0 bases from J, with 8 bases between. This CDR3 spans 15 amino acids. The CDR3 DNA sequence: TGTGCCAGCTCACCACGTGCGGGGAGCACAGATACGCAGTATTTT. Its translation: CASSPRAGSTDTQYF. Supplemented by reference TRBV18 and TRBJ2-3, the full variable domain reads NAGVMQNPRHLVRRRGQEARLRCSPMKGHSHVYWYRQLPEEGLKFMVYLQKENIIDESGMPKERFSAEFPKEGPSILRIQQVVRGDSAAYFCASSPRAGSTDTQYFGPGTRLTVL.

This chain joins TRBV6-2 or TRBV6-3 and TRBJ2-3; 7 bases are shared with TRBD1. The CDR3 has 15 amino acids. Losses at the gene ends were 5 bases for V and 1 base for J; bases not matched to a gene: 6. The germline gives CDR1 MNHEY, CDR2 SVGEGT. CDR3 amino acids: CASSLQGLGTDTQYF. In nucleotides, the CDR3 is TGTGCCAGCAGTCTACAGGGGCTGGGCACAGATACGCAGTATTTT.

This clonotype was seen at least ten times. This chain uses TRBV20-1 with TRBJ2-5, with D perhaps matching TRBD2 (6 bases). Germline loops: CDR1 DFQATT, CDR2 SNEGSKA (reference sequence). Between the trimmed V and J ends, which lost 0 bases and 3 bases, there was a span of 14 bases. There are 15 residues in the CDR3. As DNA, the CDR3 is TGCAGTGCTAGAGACGGAAGTAGCGGAGAAGAGACCCAGTACTTC. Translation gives CSARDGSSGEETQYF.

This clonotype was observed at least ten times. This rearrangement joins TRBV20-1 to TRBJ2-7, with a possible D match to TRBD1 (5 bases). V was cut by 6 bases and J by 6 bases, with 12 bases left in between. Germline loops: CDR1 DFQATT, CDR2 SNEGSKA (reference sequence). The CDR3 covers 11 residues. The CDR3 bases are TGCAGTGCAACAGGTAACGGCGAGCAGTACTTC. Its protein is CSATGNGEQYF.

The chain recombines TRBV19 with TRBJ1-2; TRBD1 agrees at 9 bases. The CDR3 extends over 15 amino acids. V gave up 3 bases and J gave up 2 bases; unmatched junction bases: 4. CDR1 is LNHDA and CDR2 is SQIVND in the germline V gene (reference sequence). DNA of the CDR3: TGTGCCAGTAGTATGGGACAGGGAAGGAACTATGGCTACACCTTC. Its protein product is CASSMGQGRNYGYTF.

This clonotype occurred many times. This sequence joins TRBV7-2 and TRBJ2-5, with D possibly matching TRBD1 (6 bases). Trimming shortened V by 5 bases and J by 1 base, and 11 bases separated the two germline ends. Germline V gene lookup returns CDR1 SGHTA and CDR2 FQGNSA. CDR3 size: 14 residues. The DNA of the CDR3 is TGTGCCAGCAGCCAGTACAGGGTCCAAGAGACCCAGTACTTC. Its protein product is CASSQYRVQETQYF.

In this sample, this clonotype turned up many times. In DNA, the CDR3 is TGTGCCAGCAGCGGGGCGGGAGGGCCGGGGTTGGAAGAGCAGTTCTTC. This codes for CASSGAGGPGLEEQFF. V and J are TRBV9 and TRBJ2-1, with 9 nucleotides matching TRBD2. Germline trimming cut 3 bases from V and 10 bases from J; bases unmatched to any gene: 14. Germline values: CDR1 SGDLS, CDR2 YYNGEE. The CDR3 contains 16 residues.

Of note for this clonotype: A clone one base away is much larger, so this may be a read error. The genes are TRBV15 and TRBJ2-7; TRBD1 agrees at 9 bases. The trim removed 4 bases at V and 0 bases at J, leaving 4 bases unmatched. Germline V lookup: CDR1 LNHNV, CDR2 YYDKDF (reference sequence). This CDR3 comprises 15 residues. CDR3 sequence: CATSIDRGYSYEQYF. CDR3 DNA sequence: TGTGCCACCAGCATAGACAGGGGGTACTCCTACGAGCAGTACTTC.

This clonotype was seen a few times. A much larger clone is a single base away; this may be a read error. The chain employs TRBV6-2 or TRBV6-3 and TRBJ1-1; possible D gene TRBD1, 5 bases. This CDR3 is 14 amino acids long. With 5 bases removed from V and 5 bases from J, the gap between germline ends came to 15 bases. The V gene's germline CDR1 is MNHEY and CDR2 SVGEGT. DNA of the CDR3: TGTGCCAGCAGTGTACGGGGGTACTCAACTGAAGCTTTCTTT. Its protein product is CASSVRGYSTEAFF.

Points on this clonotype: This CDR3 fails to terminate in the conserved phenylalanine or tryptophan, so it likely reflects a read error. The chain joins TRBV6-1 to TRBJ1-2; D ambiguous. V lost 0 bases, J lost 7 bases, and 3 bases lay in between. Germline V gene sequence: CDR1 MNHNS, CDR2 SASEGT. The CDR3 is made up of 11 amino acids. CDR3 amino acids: CASSEAIGYTL. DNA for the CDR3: TGTGCCAGCAGTGAAGCAATTGGCTACACCCTC.

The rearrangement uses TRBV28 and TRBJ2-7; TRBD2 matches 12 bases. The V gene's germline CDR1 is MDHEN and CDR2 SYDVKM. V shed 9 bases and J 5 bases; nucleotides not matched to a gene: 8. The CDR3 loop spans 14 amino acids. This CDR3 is CASLAGGPWNEQYF. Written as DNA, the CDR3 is TGTGCCAGTCTAGCGGGAGGGCCGTGGAACGAGCAGTACTTC.

Here the CDR3 DNA reads TGTGCCAGCAGGAGGGACTCCTACGAGCAGTACTTC. This codes for CASRRDSYEQYF. The chain uses TRBV6-1 and TRBJ2-7, with D perhaps TRBD2 (5 bases). CDR3 length: 12 amino acids. The germline V gene encodes CDR1 MNHNS and CDR2 SASEGT. V lost 6 bases and J lost 0, with 6 bases in between.

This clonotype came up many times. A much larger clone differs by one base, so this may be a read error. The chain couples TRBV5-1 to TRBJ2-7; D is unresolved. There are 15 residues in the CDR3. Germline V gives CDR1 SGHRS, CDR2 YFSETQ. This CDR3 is CASSLEHPLSYEQCF. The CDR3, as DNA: TGCGCCAGCAGCTTGGAGCACCCCCTCTCCTACGAGCAGTGCTTC.

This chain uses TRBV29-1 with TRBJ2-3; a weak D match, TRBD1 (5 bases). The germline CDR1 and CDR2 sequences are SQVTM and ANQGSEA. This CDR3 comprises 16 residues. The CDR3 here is CSARTTGSISTDTQYF. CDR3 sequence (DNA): TGCAGTGCCAGGACAACCGGGTCAATTAGCACAGATACGCAGTATTTT.

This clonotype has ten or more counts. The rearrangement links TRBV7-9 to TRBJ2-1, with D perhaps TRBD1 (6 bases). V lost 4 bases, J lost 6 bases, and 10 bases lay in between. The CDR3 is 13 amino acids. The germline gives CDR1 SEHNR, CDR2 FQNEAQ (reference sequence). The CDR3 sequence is CASSYNRVNEQFF. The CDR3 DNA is TGTGCCAGCAGCTACAACAGGGTCAATGAGCAGTTCTTC. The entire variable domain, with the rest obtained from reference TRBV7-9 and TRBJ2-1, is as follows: DTGVSQNPRHKITKRGQNVTFRCDPISEHNRLYWYRQTLGQGPEFLTYFQNEAQLEKSRLLSDRFSAERPKGSFSTLEIQRTEQGDSAMYLCASSYNRVNEQFFGPGTRLTVL.

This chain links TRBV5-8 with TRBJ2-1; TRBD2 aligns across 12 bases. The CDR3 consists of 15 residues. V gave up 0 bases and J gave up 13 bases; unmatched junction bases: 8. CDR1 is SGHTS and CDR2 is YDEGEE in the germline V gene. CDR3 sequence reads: CASSLGGLAGRFQFF. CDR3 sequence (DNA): TGTGCCAGCAGCTTGGGAGGACTAGCGGGGCGTTTTCAGTTCTTC.

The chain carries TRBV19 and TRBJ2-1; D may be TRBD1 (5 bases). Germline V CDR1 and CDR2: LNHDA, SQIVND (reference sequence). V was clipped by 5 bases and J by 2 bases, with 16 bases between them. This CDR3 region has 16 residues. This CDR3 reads CASSPMDTLTYNEQFF. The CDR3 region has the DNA TGTGCCAGTAGTCCGATGGACACCTTAACCTACAATGAGCAGTTCTTC.

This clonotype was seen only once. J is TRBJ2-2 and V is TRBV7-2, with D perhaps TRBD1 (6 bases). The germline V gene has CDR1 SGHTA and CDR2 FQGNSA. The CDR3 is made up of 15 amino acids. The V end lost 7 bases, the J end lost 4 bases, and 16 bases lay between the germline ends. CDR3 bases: TGTGCCAGCATCTTTTCCGTGACAGGCACCGGGGAGCTGTTTTTT. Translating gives CASIFSVTGTGELFF.

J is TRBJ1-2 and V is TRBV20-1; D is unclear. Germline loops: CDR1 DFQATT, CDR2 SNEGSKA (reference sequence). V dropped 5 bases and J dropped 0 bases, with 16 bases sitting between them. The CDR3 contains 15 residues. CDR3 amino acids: CSAPPRHSSNYGYTF. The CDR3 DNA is TGCAGTGCTCCACCCAGGCACAGTTCTAACTATGGCTACACCTTC.

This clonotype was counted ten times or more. The CDR3 DNA is TGTGCCAGCAGCTTACTACAGGGAAATACGCAGTATTTT. Translated: CASSLLQGNTQYF. V usage is TRBV7-8 and J usage is TRBJ2-3; the D gene is possibly TRBD1 (6 bases). Germline CDR1 and CDR2: SGHVS and FQNEAQ. The CDR3 consists of 13 residues. V was cut by 2 bases and J by 7 bases, with 10 bases left in between. The variable domain in full, with the rest retrieved from reference TRBV7-8 and TRBJ2-3, is GAGVSQSPRYKVAKRGQDVALRCDPISGHVSLFWYQQALGQGPEFLTYFQNEAQLDKSGLPSDRFFAERPEGSVSTLKIQRTQQEDSAVYLCASSLLQGNTQYFGPGTRLTVL.

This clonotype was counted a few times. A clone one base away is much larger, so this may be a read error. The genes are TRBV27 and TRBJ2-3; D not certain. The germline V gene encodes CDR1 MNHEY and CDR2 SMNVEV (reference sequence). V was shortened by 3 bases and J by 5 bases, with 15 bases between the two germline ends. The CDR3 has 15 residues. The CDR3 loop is CASSFFFTRIDTQYF. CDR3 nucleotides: TGTGCCAGCAGTTTCTTCTTCACTCGCATAGATACGCAGTATTTT.

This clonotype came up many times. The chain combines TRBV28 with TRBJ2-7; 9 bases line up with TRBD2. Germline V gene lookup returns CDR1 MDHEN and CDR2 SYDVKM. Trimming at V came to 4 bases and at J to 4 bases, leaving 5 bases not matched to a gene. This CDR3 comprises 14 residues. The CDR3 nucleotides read TGTGCCAGCAGTTCGGGCGGGGGGGGTTACGAGCAGTACTTC. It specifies CASSSGGGGYEQYF. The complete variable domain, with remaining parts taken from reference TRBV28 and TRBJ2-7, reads DVKVTQSSRYLVKRTGEKVFLECVQDMDHENMFWYRQDPGLGLRLIYFSYDVKMKEKGDIPEGYSVSREKKERFSLILESASTNQTSMYLCASSSGGGGYEQYFGPGTRLTVT.

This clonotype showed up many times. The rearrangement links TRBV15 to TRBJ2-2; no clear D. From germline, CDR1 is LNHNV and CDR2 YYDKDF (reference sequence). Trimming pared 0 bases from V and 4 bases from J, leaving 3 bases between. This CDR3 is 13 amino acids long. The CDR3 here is CATSRDPTGELFF. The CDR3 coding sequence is TGTGCCACCAGCAGAGATCCCACCGGGGAGCTGTTTTTT.

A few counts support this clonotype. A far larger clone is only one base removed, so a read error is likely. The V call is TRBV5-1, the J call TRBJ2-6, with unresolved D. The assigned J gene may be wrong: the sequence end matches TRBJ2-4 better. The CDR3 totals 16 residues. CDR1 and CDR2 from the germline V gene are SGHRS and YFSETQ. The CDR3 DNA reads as TGCGCCAGCAGCTTGGAACAATCGGTCCGGGCGTCCGATCAGTACTTC. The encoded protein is CASSLEQSVRASDQYF.

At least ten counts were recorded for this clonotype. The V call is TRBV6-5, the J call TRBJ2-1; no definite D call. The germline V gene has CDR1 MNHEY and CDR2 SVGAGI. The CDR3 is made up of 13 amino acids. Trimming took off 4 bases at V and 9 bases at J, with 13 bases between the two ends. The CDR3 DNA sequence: TGTGCCAGCAGTTCCACACTCGTGGGTGAGCAGTTCTTC. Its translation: CASSSTLVGEQFF.

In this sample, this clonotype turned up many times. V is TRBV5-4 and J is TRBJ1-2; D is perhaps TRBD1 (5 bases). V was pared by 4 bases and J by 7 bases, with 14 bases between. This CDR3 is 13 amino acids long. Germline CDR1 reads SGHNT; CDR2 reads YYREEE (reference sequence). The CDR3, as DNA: TGTGCCAGCAGCCGGGACCCAGGACGTGGCTACACCTTC. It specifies CASSRDPGRGYTF.

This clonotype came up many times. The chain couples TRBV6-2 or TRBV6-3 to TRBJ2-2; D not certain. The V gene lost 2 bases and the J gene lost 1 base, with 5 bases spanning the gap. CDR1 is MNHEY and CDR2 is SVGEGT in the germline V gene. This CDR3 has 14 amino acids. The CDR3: CASSYLKNTGELFF. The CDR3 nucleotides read TGTGCCAGCAGTTACCTCAAGAACACCGGGGAGCTGTTTTTT.

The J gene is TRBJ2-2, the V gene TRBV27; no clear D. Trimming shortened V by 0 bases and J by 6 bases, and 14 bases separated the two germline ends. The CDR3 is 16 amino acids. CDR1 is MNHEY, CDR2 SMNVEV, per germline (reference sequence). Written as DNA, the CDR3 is TGTGCCAGCAGTTTATCTCCTATCTGGAGATCCGGGGAGCTGTTTTTT. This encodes CASSLSPIWRSGELFF.